The clone carrying this TCR beta chain was found a few times. CDR3 length equals 15 residues. Germline V gene data show CDR1 as MNHEY and CDR2 as SMNVEV (reference sequence). The V and J ends lost 5 bases and 6 bases respectively, with 16 bases between them. This record comes from a study of T cells in Graves' hyperthyroidism and ophthalmopathy. Study information: Peripheral blood was secured at the point of initial diagnosis, before any treatment.

Template material for amplifying TCR beta CDR3 regions consisted of RNA transcripts. An initial round of RT-PCR targeting the TCR CDR3 relied on the HTBI primer set. MiXCR, applied by TCRdb to the multiplex PCR reads, yields one record per CDR3 protein. The data show 450,000 to 600,000 distinct CDR3 sequences, 20% seen once. Clinical Activity Scores of at least 3, NOSPECS grades of at least 4 and durations under 3 months characterized ophthalmopathy patients. The source material was blood. The receptor was derived from a man aged 40-50 years with Graves' ophthalmopathy. This sequence joins TRBV27 and TRBJ2-2, with D possibly matching TRBD2 (6 bases). CDR3 region: CASSPRDFSAGELFF. CDR3 DNA: TGTGCCAGCAGTCCTCGGGACTTCTCCGCCGGGGAGCTGTTTTTT.